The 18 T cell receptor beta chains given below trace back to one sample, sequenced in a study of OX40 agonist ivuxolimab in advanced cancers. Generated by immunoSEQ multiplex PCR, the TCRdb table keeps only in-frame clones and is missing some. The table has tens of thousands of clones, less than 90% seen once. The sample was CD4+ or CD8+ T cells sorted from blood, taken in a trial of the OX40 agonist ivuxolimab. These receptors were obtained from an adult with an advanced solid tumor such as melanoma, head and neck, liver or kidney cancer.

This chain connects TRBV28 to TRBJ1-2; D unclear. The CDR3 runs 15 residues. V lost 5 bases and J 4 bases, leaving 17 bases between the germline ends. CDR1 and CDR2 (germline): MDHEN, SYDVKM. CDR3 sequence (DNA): TGTGCCAGCAGTCGCGGTCTCCCAGAGGGCTATGGCTACACCTTC. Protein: CASSRGLPEGYGYTF.

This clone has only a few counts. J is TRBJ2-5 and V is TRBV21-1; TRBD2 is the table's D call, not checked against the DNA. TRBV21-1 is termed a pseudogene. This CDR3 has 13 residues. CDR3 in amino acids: CASSSRGLETQYF. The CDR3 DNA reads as TGTGCCAGCAGCTCAAGAGGGTTGGAGACCCAGTACTTC.

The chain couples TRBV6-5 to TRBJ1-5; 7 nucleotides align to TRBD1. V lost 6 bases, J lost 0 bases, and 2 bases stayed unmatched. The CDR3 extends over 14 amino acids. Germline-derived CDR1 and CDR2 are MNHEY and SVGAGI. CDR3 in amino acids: CASRGTVSNQPQHF. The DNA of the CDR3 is TGTGCCAGCAGAGGGACAGTTAGCAATCAGCCCCAGCATTTT.

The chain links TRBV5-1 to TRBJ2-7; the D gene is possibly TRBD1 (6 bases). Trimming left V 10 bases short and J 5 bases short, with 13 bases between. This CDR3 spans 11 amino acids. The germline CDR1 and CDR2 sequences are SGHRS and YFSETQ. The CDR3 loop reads CAGGRAHEQYF. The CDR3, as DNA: TGCGCCGGGGGCAGGGCCCACGAGCAGTACTTC. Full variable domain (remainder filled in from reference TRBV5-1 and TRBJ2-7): KAGVTQTPRYLIKTRGQQVTLSCSPISGHRSVSWYQQTPGQGLQFLFEYFSETQRNKGNFPGRFSGRQFSNSRSEMNVSTLELGDSALYLCAGGRAHEQYFGPGTRLTVT.

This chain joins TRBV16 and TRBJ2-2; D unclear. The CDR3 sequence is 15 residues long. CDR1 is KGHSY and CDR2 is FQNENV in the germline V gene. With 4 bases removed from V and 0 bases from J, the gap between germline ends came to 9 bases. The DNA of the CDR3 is TGTGCCAGCAGCCCGGCCATTTCGAACACCGGGGAGCTGTTTTTT. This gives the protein CASSPAISNTGELFF. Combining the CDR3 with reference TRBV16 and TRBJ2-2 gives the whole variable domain GEEVAQTPKHLVRGEGQKAKLYCAPIKGHSYVFWYQQVLKNEFKFLISFQNENVFDETGMPKERFSAKCLPNSPCSLEIQATKLEDSAVYFCASSPAISNTGELFFGEGSRLTVL.

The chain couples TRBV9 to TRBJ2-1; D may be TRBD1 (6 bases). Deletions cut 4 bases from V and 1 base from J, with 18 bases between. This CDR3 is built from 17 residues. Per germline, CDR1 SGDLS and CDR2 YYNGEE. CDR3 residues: CASSPSARQVSYNEQFF. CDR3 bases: TGTGCCAGCAGCCCGTCGGCTCGACAGGTTTCCTACAATGAGCAGTTCTTC.

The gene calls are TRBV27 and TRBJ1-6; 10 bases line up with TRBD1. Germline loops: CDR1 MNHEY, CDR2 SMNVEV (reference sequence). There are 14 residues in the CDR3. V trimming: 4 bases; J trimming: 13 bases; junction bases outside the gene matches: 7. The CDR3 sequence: CASSSDRGPGPLHF. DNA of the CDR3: TGTGCCAGCAGTTCCGACAGGGGGCCTGGGCCCCTCCACTTT.

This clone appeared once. CDR3 sequence: CASSLAGMGDTQYF. CDR3 DNA sequence: TGCGCCAGCAGCTTGGCGGGGATGGGAGATACGCAGTATTTT. V gene TRBV5-1 combines with J gene TRBJ2-3; possibly TRBD2 for D (5 bases). The germline CDR1 and CDR2 sequences are SGHRS and YFSETQ. Trimming removed 0 bases at V and 5 bases at J, with 10 bases between. This CDR3 contains 14 residues.

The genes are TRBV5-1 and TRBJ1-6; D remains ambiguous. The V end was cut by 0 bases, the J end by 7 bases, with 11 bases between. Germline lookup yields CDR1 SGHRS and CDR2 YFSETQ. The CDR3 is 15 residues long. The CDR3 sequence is CASSLDGDRNSPLHF. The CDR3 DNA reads TGCGCCAGCAGCTTGGACGGGGATAGAAATTCACCCCTCCACTTT.

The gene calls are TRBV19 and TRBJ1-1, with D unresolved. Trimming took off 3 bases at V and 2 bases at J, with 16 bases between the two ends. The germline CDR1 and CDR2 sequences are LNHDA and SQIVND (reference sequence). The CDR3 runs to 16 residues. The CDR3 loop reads CASSIRNPAGNTEAFF. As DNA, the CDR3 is TGTGCCAGTAGTATTAGGAATCCGGCCGGAAACACTGAAGCTTTCTTT. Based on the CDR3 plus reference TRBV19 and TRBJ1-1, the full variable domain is DGGITQSPKYLFRKEGQNVTLSCEQNLNHDAMYWYRQDPGQGLRLIYYSQIVNDFQKGDIAEGYSVSREKKESFPLTVTSAQKNPTAFYLCASSIRNPAGNTEAFFGQGTRLTVV.

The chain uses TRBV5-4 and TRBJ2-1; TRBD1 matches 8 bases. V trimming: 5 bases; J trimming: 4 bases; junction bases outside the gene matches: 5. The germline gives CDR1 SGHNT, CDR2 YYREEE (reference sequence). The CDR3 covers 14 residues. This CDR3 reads CASRTGTGYNEQFF. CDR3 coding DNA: TGTGCCAGCAGAACCGGGACAGGTTACAATGAGCAGTTCTTC.

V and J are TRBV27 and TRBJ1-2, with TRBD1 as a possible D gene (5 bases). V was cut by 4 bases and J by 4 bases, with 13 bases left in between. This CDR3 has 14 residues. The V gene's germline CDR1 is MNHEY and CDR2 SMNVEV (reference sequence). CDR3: CASSSPGAGYGYTF. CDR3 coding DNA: TGTGCCAGCAGTTCACCCGGGGCGGGCTATGGCTACACCTTC.

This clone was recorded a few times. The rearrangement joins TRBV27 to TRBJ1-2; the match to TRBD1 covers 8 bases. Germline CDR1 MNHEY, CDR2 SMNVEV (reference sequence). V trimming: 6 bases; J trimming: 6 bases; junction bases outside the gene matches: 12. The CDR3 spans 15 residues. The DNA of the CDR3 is TGTGCCAGCAGCCTGACATGGACAGGGAAGAATGGCTACACCTTC. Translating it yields CASSLTWTGKNGYTF.

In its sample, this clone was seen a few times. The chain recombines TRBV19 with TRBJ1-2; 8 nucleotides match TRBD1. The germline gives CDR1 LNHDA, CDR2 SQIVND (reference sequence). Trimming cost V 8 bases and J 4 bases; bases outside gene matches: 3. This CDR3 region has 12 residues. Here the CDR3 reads CASARGPYGYTF. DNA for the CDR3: TGTGCCAGTGCCAGGGGGCCCTATGGCTACACCTTC.

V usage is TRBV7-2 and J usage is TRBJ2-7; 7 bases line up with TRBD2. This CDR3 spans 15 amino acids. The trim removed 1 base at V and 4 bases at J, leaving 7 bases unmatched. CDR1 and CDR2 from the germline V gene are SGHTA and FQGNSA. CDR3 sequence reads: CASSLVWGGSYEQYF. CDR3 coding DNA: TGTGCCAGCAGCTTAGTTTGGGGGGGGTCTTACGAGCAGTACTTC.

CDR3 amino acids: CASSATTGTAEAFF. In DNA, the CDR3 is TGTGCCAGCAGCGCAACTACAGGGACGGCTGAAGCTTTCTTT. The chain has TRBV9 and TRBJ1-1; the D gene is possibly TRBD1 (6 bases). The CDR3 is 14 amino acids. V dropped 3 bases and J dropped 6 bases, with 15 bases sitting between them. Germline loops: CDR1 SGDLS, CDR2 YYNGEE.

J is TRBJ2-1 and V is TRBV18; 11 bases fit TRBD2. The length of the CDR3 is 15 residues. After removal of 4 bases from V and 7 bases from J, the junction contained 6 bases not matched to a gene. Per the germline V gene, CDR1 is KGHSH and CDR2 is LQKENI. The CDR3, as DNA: TGTGCCAGCTCACTTAGCGGGGGGGCATGGAATGAGCAGTTCTTC. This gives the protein CASSLSGGAWNEQFF.

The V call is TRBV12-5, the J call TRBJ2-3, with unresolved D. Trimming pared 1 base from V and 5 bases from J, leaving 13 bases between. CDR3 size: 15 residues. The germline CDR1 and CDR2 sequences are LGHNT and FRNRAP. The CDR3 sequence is CASGLDNLPGDTQYF. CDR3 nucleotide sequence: TGTGCTAGTGGTTTGGATAATCTCCCTGGAGATACGCAGTATTTT.